This TCR beta chain was documented in a study of blood T cell repertoires in COVID-19. Germline lookup yields CDR1 ENHRY and CDR2 SYGVKD. V trimming: 8 bases; J trimming: 3 bases; junction bases outside the gene matches: 6. The CDR3 length is 13 residues. The study assigned cohorts using participant-reported clinical history. Cohort 3 donors were reported recovered after two negative PCRs, clearance, or symptom resolution. Clones were read by immunoSEQ multiplex PCR, and TCRdb kept only the in-frame ones, dropping some. The repertoire holds roughly 230,000 clones, with around 81% as singletons. This TCR derives from a man aged 45 to 65 who had recovered from COVID-19. This chain links TRBV10-3 with TRBJ2-7; TRBD1 aligns across 8 bases. Input material: PBMCs or T cells enriched from blood (not recorded which). CDR3 sequence (DNA): TGTGCCATCGGGGGACAGGCTAACTACGAGCAGTACTTC. Protein product: CAIGGQANYEQYF.